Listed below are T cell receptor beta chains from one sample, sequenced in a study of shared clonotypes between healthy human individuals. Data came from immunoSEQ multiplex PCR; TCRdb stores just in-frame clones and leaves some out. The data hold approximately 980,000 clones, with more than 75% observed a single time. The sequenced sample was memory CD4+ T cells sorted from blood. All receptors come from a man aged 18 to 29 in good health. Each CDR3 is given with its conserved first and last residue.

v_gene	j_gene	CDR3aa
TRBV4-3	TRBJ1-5	CASSQDLGQPQHF
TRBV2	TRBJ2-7	CASSEGGDYEQYF
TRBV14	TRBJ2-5	CASSQEMGSFQETQYF
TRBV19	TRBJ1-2	CASSFLQGRTDGYTF
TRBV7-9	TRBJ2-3	CASSLDGQGRTDTQYF
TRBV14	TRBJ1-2	CASSQDLRDRGGYTF
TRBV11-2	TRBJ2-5	CASSLESAGGETQYF
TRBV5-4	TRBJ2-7	CASSLAGQASHEQYF
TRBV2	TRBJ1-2	CASTTGGWGYTF
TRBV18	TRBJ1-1	CASSPLPPPFIKAFF
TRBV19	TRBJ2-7	CASQPPYGYEQYF
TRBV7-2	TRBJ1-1	CASSRLPDDTEAFF
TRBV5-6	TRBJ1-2	CASRTVNYGYTF
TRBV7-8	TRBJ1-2	CASSKGTGNGYTF
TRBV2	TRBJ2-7	CASSRPLGGEQYF
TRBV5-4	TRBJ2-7	CASSIGTSGIREQYF
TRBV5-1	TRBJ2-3	CASSPDRTDTQYF
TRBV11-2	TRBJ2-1	CASSLTGGPSYNEQFF
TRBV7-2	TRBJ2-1	CASKTGTSGISETEQFF
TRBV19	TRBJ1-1	CASSIAANTEAFF
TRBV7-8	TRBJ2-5	CASSLRTSGARETQYF
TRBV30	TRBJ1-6	CAWGGQGRNSPLHF
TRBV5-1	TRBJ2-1	CASSLGGPGVNEQFF
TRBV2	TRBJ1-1	CASSREMNTEAFF
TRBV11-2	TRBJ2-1	CASSLDGGSYNEQFF
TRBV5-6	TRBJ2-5	CASSFGGSEETQYF
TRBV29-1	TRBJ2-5	CGGSELGGTQYF
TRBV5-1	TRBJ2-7	CASSLKPSGWAGFEQYF
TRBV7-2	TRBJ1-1	CASSQWARNTEAFF
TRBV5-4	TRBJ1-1	CASSPGTLNTEAFF
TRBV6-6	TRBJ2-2	CASSQQGPTGELFF
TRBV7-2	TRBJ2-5	CASSTSTGTTVETQYF